This T cell receptor (beta chain) emerged from a study of T cells in localized non-small cell lung cancer. This table comes from immunoSEQ multiplex PCR, and its TCRdb copy is limited to in-frame clones, with some not included. The sample has about 24,000 clones; around 89% are singletons. The germline gives CDR1 SQVTM, CDR2 ANQGSEA. This CDR3 contains 14 residues. V dropped 7 bases and J dropped 3 bases, with 18 bases sitting between them. V is TRBV29-1 and J is TRBJ1-2; D is ambiguous. This specimen consisted of peripheral blood mononuclear cells, obtained before any cancer treatment. The TCR originated in a woman between 35 and 70 years old with stage III lung adenocarcinoma. The CDR3 DNA reads TGCAGCGCCTCCTCGTTTGGTTTCTACTATGGCTACACCTTC. This sequence encodes CSASSFGFYYGYTF.